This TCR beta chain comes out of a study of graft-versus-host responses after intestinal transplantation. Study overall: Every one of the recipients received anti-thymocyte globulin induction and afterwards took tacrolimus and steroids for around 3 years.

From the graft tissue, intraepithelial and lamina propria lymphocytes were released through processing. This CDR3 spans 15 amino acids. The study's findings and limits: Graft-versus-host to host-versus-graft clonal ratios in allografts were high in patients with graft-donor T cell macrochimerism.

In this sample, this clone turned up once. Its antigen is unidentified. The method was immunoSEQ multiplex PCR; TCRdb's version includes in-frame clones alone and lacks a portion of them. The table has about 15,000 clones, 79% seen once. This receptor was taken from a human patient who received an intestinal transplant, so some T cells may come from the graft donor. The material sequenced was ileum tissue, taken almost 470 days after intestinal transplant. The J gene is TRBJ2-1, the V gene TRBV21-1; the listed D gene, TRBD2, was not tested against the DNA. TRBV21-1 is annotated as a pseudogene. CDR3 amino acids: CASSKGGSGYNEQFF. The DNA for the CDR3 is TGTGCCAGCAGCAAAGGGGGGAGCGGGTACAATGAGCAGTTCTTC.